The T cell receptor beta chain under discussion was sequenced for a study of blood T cell repertoires in COVID-19. As for the study in general: COVID-19 samples from acute and convalescent phases originated in the United States, Italy and Spain. T cells, B-cell-depleted T cells, or PBMCs provided the cDNA or gDNA that served as material.

Original processing notes: How many nucleated cells were present was estimated from reference gene primer amplification. Generated by immunoSEQ multiplex PCR, the TCRdb table keeps only in-frame clones and is missing some. The DNA was the basis for D and trimming; V, J and clone size are from that table. The sample shows approximately 49,000 clones, under 70% of them seen only once. With 5 bases clipped from V and 6 bases from J, the junction kept 9 bases outside the gene matches. The V gene's germline CDR1 is KGHSY and CDR2 FQNENV. CDR3 length: 14 residues. Sequencing was carried out using peripheral blood. The genes are TRBV16 and TRBJ2-7; 8 nucleotides match TRBD1. The TCR sequence derives from a woman between 70 and 85 years old with acute or convalescent COVID-19. The CDR3 DNA is TGTGCCAGCAGCTTGGGACAGGTGGCGGGCGAGCAGTACTTC. This translates into CASSLGQVAGEQYF.